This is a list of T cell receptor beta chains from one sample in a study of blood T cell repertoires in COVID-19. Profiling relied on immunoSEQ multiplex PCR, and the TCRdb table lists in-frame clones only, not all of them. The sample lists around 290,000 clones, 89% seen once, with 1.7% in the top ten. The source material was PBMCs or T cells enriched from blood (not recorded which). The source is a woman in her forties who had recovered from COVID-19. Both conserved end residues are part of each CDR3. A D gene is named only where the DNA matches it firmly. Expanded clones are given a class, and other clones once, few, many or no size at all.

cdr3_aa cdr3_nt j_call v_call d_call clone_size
CASSSNRQGGGYTF TGTGCCAGCAGCTCGAACCGACAGGGAGGTGGCTACACCTTC TRBJ1-2 TRBV5-4 TRBD1 NA
CASSREAGSYEQYF TGTGCCAGCAGTCGCGAGGCGGGCTCCTACGAGCAGTACTTC TRBJ2-7 TRBV6-4 NA NA
CSVFEEAVNTEAFF TGCAGCGTTTTTGAAGAGGCAGTGAACACTGAAGCTTTCTTT TRBJ1-1 TRBV29-1 NA few
CASSIGQGHSGYEQYF TGTGCCAGTAGTATTGGGCAGGGCCATAGCGGGTACGAGCAGTACTTC TRBJ2-7 TRBV19 TRBD2 NA
CASSPTGANEKLFF TGTGCCAGCTCACCGACAGGGGCTAATGAAAAACTGTTTTTT TRBJ1-4 TRBV18 TRBD1 NA
CASSPLSVSYNEQFF TGTGCCAGCAGCCCACTCTCTGTCTCCTACAATGAGCAGTTCTTC TRBJ2-1 TRBV9 NA NA
CASSQLAGSWSYEQYF TGCGCCAGCAGCCAATTAGCGGGAAGTTGGTCCTACGAGCAGTACTTC TRBJ2-7 TRBV4-1 TRBD2 NA
CASSQRQGYYGYTF TGTGCCAGCAGCCAAAGACAGGGGTACTATGGCTACACCTTC TRBJ1-2 TRBV3-1/TRBV3-2 TRBD1 NA
CASSRLDSSGANVLTF TGTGCCAGCAGTCGTCTCGACAGCTCTGGGGCCAACGTCCTGACTTTC TRBJ2-6 TRBV5-5 NA NA
CASSLTGLAGNTDTQYF TGTGCCAGCAGCTTAACAGGACTAGCGGGGAACACAGATACGCAGTATTTT TRBJ2-3 TRBV7-3 TRBD2 NA
CASSFERNQPQHF TGTGCCAGCAGTTTCGAGAGAAATCAGCCCCAGCATTTT TRBJ1-5 TRBV12-3/TRBV12-4 NA NA
CASRWTGRASGYTF TGTGCCAGCAGGTGGACAGGCCGCGCGAGTGGCTACACCTTC TRBJ1-2 TRBV6-5 TRBD1 NA
CASSGGQAIGETQYF TGTGCCAGCAGCGGGGGACAGGCGATTGGGGAGACCCAGTACTTC TRBJ2-5 TRBV27 TRBD1 NA
CATSGKGGDNEQFF TGTGCCACCAGCGGGAAGGGCGGGGACAATGAGCAGTTCTTC TRBJ2-1 TRBV15 NA NA
CASSLAPRSTGSRDTQYF TGCGCCAGCAGCTTGGCTCCCCGCTCCACGGGTTCTAGAGATACGCAGTATTTT TRBJ2-3 TRBV5-1 NA once
CASRDRPISGYTF TGTGCCAGCAGGGACAGACCCATTTCTGGCTACACCTTC TRBJ1-2 TRBV7-2 NA NA
CASSSWTGQNSPLHF TGTGCCAGCAGCTCTTGGACAGGGCAGAATTCACCCCTCCACTTT TRBJ1-6 TRBV7-2 TRBD1 NA
CASSTPKELLAKNIQYF TGTGCCAGCAGCACACCTAAGGAGTTGCTAGCCAAAAACATTCAGTACTTC TRBJ2-4 TRBV28 NA NA
CASSLKRGGVANTEAFF TGTGCCAGCAGCCTCAAAAGGGGGGGAGTGGCGAACACTGAAGCTTTCTTT TRBJ1-1 TRBV3-1/TRBV3-2 NA NA
CASRDREYEQYF TGCGCCAGCAGGGACAGGGAATACGAGCAGTACTTC TRBJ2-7 TRBV10-2 TRBD1 NA
CASSYDRKYEQYF TGTGCCAGTAGCTACGACAGAAAATACGAGCAGTACTTC TRBJ2-7 TRBV19 NA NA
CASSIGTSGVDEQYF TGTGCCAGCAGCATCGGGACTAGCGGGGTCGACGAGCAGTACTTC TRBJ2-7 TRBV5-8 TRBD2 NA
CAWRATHPSTDTQYF TGTGCCTGGAGAGCGACTCACCCTAGCACAGATACGCAGTATTTT TRBJ2-3 TRBV30 NA NA
CASPWVAGYYEQYF TGTGCCAGCCCCTGGGTAGCGGGCTACTACGAGCAGTACTTC TRBJ2-7 TRBV27 TRBD2 NA
CASSLSSRAGNTIYF TGTGCCAGCAGTTTATCGAGCAGGGCTGGAAACACCATATATTTT TRBJ1-3 TRBV27 NA NA
CAIGTSGSSGANVLTF TGTGCCATCGGGACTAGCGGGAGCTCTGGGGCCAACGTCCTGACTTTC TRBJ2-6 TRBV10-3 TRBD2 NA
CASSPRIQNTEAFF TGCGCCAGCAGCCCCAGGATCCAGAACACTGAAGCTTTCTTT TRBJ1-1 TRBV4-1 NA NA
CASSLQGPEAFF TGTGCCAGCAGCTTACAGGGTCCCGAAGCTTTCTTT TRBJ1-1 TRBV7-9 NA NA
CASSSQQGEDPTNEKLFF TGTGCCAGCAGCTCTCAACAGGGGGAAGACCCAACTAATGAAAAACTGTTTTTT TRBJ1-4 TRBV5-6 TRBD1 NA